These 8 T cell receptor beta chains came from one sample sequenced in a study of shared clonotypes between healthy human individuals. The data were produced by immunoSEQ multiplex PCR, yet TCRdb's version contains in-frame clones alone and is incomplete. The sample has about 2.5 million clones, 92% seen once; the top ten hold roughly 0.34%. The sequenced material came from naive CD4+ T cells from PBMCs. Subset meaning: CD45RA+ positively selected. These receptors were taken from a man aged 18 to 29 in good health. Some clones in this sample may be carry-over from other donors' samples.

The J gene is TRBJ2-1, the V gene TRBV9; D gene ambiguous. V gave up 4 bases and J gave up 0 bases, with 14 bases separating them. CDR1 and CDR2 from the germline V gene are SGDLS and YYNGEE. CDR3 length equals 16 residues. The CDR3 DNA follows: TGTGCCAGCAGCTTGGGAAGCTCTCACTCCTACAATGAGCAGTTCTTC. Translated: CASSLGSSHSYNEQFF.

This chain connects TRBV9 to TRBJ1-3; D is unclear. Germline CDR1 and CDR2: SGDLS and YYNGEE. Trimming pared 0 bases from V and 0 bases from J, leaving 10 bases between. This CDR3 is built from 16 residues. CDR3 in DNA: TGTGCCAGCAGCGTAGCCTACCTAGGCTCTGGAAACACCATATATTTT. Amino acid sequence: CASSVAYLGSGNTIYF.

The chain joins TRBV19 to TRBJ2-6; 8 positions match TRBD1. This CDR3 spans 17 amino acids. V was clipped by 3 bases and J by 0 bases; unmatched bases: 4. Per germline, CDR1 LNHDA and CDR2 SQIVND (reference sequence). The DNA of the CDR3 is TGTGCCAGTAGTATGCGGACAGGGAGCTCTGGGGCCAACGTCCTGACTTTC. This translates into CASSMRTGSSGANVLTF.

This chain connects TRBV6-1 to TRBJ2-3, with a possible D match to TRBD1 (6 bases). Trimming left V 1 base short and J 3 bases short, with 14 bases between. Germline V gene data show CDR1 as MNHNS and CDR2 as SASEGT. The length of the CDR3 is 16 residues. The CDR3 here is CASSEGRTAATDTQYF. In DNA, the CDR3 is TGTGCCAGCAGTGAAGGGAGGACAGCGGCGACAGATACGCAGTATTTT.

This clone was detected only a few times. The rearrangement links TRBV30 to TRBJ1-4; D call uncertain. The V gene lost 2 bases and the J gene lost 4 bases, with 11 bases spanning the gap. Looked up from germline, CDR1 is GTSNPN and CDR2 is SVGIG (reference sequence). This CDR3 region has 14 residues. The CDR3 sequence is CAWSRDRLNEKLFF. As DNA, the CDR3 is TGTGCCTGGAGTAGAGACCGACTTAATGAAAAACTGTTTTTT.

The CDR3 region has the DNA TGCGCCAGCAGCGTCCCCCTGGGGGGCGAGCAGTACTTC. Translating gives CASSVPLGGEQYF. V gene TRBV4-1 combines with J gene TRBJ2-7; the D gene is possibly TRBD2 (6 bases). Germline V lookup: CDR1 MGHRA, CDR2 YSYEKL. V shed 5 bases and J shed 6 bases, with 14 bases lying between them. This CDR3 is 13 amino acids long.

The chain employs TRBV5-1 and TRBJ2-7; TRBD1 aligns across 7 bases. V was pared by 4 bases and J by 2 bases, with 15 bases of the junction left unmatched. This CDR3 has 17 amino acids. Germline loops: CDR1 SGHRS, CDR2 YFSETQ. Here the CDR3 reads CASSPWSPTGAPYEQYF. CDR3 bases: TGCGCCAGCAGCCCATGGTCCCCTACAGGGGCGCCCTACGAGCAGTACTTC.

The CDR3 nucleotides are TGTGCCTGGAAAGGGGGGTGGCGTAACTATGGCTACACCTTC. Protein: CAWKGGWRNYGYTF. The gene calls are TRBV30 and TRBJ1-2; tentatively, D is TRBD1 (6 bases). V was clipped by 4 bases and J by 1 base, with 13 bases between them. Germline CDR1 reads GTSNPN; CDR2 reads SVGIG (reference sequence). This CDR3 is 14 amino acids long.